This record concerns one T cell receptor (beta chain) sequence. The CDR3 length is 16 residues. V lost 4 bases, J lost 1 base, and 5 bases stayed unmatched. Germline loops: CDR1 LGHNA, CDR2 YSLEER. The sample originates from a study of T-cell reconstitution after alpha-beta-depleted transplantation in children. Unique molecular identifiers were incorporated when the TCRbeta library was constructed. Using its own MiXCR run on the PCR reads, TCRdb lists one record per CDR3 protein. The sample yields around 380,000 distinct CDR3 sequences, around 9.9% seen once. This chain joins TRBV4-3 and TRBJ2-3; 10 bases match TRBD1. Sequencing was performed on PBMCs from the stem cell graft donor, taken from the stem cell graft. This clonotype was sampled from a human donor who donated a stem cell graft to a child with acute myeloid leukemia. The CDR3 DNA reads as TGCGCCAGCAGCCGCGACAGGGGGCAAGGCACAGATACGCAGTATTTT. Translated, it gives CASSRDRGQGTDTQYF.